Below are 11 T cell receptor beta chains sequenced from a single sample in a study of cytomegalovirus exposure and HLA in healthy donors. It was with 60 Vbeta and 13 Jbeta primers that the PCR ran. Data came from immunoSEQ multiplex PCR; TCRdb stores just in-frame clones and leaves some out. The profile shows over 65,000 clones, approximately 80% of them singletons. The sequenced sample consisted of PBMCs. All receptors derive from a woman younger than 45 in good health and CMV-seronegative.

The CDR3 reads CASSPYKSYEQYF. The DNA for the CDR3 is TGTGCCAGCTCACCATACAAGTCCTACGAGCAGTACTTC. The rearrangement uses TRBV18 and TRBJ2-7, with D uncertain. From germline, CDR1 is KGHSH and CDR2 LQKENI. Trimming removed 2 bases from V and 1 base from J, with 6 bases in between. The CDR3 length is 13 residues. Drawing the rest from reference TRBV18 and TRBJ2-7, the complete variable domain is NAGVMQNPRHLVRRRGQEARLRCSPMKGHSHVYWYRQLPEEGLKFMVYLQKENIIDESGMPKERFSAEFPKEGPSILRIQQVVRGDSAAYFCASSPYKSYEQYFGPGTRLTVT.

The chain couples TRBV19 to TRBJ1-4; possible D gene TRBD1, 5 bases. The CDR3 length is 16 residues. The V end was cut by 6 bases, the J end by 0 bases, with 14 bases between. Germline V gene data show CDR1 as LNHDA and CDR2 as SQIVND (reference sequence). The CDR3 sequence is CASSELGTATNEKLFF. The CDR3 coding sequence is TGTGCCAGTAGCGAACTGGGGACTGCAACTAATGAAAAACTGTTTTTT.

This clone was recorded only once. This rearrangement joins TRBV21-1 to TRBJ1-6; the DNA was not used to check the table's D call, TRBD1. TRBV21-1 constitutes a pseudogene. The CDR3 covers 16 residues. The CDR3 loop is CASSAPGSVYDSPLHF. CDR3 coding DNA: TGTGCCAGCAGCGCCCCAGGCAGTGTTTACGATTCACCCCTCCACTTT.

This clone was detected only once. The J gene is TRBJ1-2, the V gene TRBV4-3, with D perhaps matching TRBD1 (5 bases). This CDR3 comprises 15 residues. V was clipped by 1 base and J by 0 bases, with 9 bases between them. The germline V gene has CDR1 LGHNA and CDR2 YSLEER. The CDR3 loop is CASSQVGGSNYGYTF. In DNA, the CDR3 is TGCGCCAGCAGCCAAGTGGGGGGATCTAACTATGGCTACACCTTC.

The CDR3 DNA is TGTGCCAGCATTATCAGGTTCATGAACACTGAAGCTTTCTTT. Translating it yields CASIIRFMNTEAFF. The V call is TRBV2, the J call TRBJ1-1; D unresolved. Germline CDR1 and CDR2: SNHLY and FYNNEI. This CDR3 is built from 14 residues. The V gene lost 7 bases and the J gene lost 0 bases, with 12 bases spanning the gap.

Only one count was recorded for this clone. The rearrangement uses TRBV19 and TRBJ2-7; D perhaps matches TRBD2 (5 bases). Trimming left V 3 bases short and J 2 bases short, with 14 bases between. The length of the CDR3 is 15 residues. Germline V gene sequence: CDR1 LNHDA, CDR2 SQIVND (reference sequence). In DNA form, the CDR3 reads TGTGCCAGTAGTATGAAAAGGACTCCTACCTACGAGCAGTACTTC. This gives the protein CASSMKRTPTYEQYF.

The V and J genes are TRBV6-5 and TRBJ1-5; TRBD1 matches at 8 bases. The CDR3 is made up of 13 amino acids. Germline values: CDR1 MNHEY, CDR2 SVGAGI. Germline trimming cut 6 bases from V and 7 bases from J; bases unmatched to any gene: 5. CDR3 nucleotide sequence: TGTGCCAGCAGACAGGGGGTAGGGCAGCCCCAGCATTTT. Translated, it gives CASRQGVGQPQHF.

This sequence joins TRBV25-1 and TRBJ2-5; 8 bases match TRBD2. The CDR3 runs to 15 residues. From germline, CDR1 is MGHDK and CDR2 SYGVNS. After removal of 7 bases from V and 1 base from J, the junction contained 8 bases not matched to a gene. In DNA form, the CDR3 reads TGTGCCAGCACCCACCTCGGGACTAGCCAAGAGACCCAGTACTTC. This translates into CASTHLGTSQETQYF.

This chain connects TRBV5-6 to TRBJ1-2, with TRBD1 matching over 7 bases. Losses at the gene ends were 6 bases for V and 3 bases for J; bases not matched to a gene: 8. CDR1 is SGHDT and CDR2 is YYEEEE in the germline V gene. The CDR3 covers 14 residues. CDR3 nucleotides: TGTGCCAGCAAAAGGGACAGTTCATACTATGGCTACACCTTC. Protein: CASKRDSSYYGYTF. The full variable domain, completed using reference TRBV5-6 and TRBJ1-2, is DAGVTQSPTHLIKTRGQQVTLRCSPKSGHDTVSWYQQALGQGPQFIFQYYEEEERQRGNFPDRFSGHQFPNYSSELNVNALLLGDSALYLCASKRDSSYYGYTFGSGTRLTVV.

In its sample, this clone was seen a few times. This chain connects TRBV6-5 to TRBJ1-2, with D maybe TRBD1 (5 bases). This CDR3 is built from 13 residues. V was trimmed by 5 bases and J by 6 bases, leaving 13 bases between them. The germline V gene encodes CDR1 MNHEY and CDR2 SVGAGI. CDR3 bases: TGTGCCAGCAGTCCCGGGACTCTCGATGGCTACACCTTC. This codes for CASSPGTLDGYTF.

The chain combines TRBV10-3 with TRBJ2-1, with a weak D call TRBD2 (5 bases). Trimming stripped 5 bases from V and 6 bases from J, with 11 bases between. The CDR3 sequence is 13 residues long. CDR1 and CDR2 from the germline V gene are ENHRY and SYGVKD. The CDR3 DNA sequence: TGTGCCATCAGTCGCGGACTGATCAATGAGCAGTTCTTC. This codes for CAISRGLINEQFF.